The next 3 T cell receptor beta chains were all read from a single sample in a study of cytomegalovirus exposure and HLA in healthy donors. The PCR was carried out with 60 Vbeta primers and 13 Jbeta primers. Generated by immunoSEQ multiplex PCR, the TCRdb table keeps only in-frame clones and is missing some. The table lists approximately 140,000 clones, roughly 88% of them singletons, with less than 3.5% in the top ten. The sample was PBMCs. The source is a man between 45 and 60 years old in good health and CMV-seronegative.

The chain combines TRBV28 with TRBJ1-1; no clear D. Per germline, CDR1 MDHEN and CDR2 SYDVKM. The CDR3 length is 14 residues. CDR3: CGSLGGLGRAEAFF. CDR3 DNA sequence: TGTGGATCCCTCGGTGGTCTGGGCCGTGCTGAAGCTTTCTTT. Variable domain in full (rest from reference TRBV28 and TRBJ1-1): DVKVTQSSRYLVKRTGEKVFLECVQDMDHENMFWYRQDPGLGLRLIYFSYDVKMKEKGDIPEGYSVSREKKERFSLILESASTNQTSMYLCGSLGGLGRAEAFFGQGTRLTVV.

The DNA of the CDR3 is TGTGCCAGCAGCTCCCCCCCCACAGGGGGTAATCAGCCCCAGCATTTT. It encodes CASSSPPTGGNQPQHF. The V and J genes are TRBV7-2 and TRBJ1-5; 8 bases line up with TRBD1. Germline V gene sequence: CDR1 SGHTA, CDR2 FQGNSA. There are 16 residues in the CDR3. Germline trimming cut 4 bases from V and 4 bases from J; bases unmatched to any gene: 9.

The chain combines TRBV5-6 with TRBJ2-1; 9 bases match TRBD1. Trimming took 6 bases from V and 5 from J; bases not matched to a gene: 12. The CDR3 loop spans 16 amino acids. The germline V gene encodes CDR1 SGHDT and CDR2 YYEEEE. This CDR3 is CASTLSPQGAHNEQFF. For the CDR3, the DNA is TGTGCCAGCACCCTCAGCCCACAGGGGGCGCACAATGAGCAGTTCTTC.